This T cell receptor beta chain was obtained from a study of PD-1 blockade in classical Hodgkin lymphoma (dated by TCRdb to the early 2020s). Study-wide context: Nivolumab dosing was 3 mg/kg intravenously every 2 weeks, continuing until either disease progression or unacceptable toxicity. To define a peripheral blood immune signature of response to PD-1 blockade in classical Hodgkin lymphoma, the study combined TCR beta sequencing with CyTOF.

The investigation overall reported the following: Trial patients with a complete response had baseline diversity similar to that of newly diagnosed patients, while partial responders and progressors had significantly lower diversity. Patients starting nivolumab less than 1 year after ASCT had lower diversity and were excluded from later analyses to avoid confounding by immune reconstitution. Only a single clinical trial cohort was studied, and what caused the repertoire differences, possibly disease activity or prior therapy, remained undefined. Baseline TCR diversity was reported to be lower in newly diagnosed patients than in healthy donors and to be lower still in relapsed/refractory patients. A significant rise by C4D1 was seen in CD4+ but not CD8+ TCR diversity (p=0.0027 vs p=0.16), with the rise being most apparent in complete responders (p=0.02).

Genomic DNA was extracted with the Qiagen DNeasy kit from unsorted PBMCs and from negatively selected CD4+ and CD8+ fractions. TCR beta CDR3 regions were subjected to amplification by immunoSEQ multiplex PCR with primers that anneal to V and J segments. A synthetic immune receptor repertoire was used to minimize amplification bias, and any residual bias was removed computationally once sequencing was done. In the authors' own workflow: Custom Python scripts were used to quantify repertoire diversity as the Shannon entropy index. Unsorted, CD4+ and CD8+ repertoires were examined separately, except in combined analyses, for which CD4+ and CD8+ sequences were merged in silico. A clone was considered expanded if an increase in frequency of at least 2-fold after treatment relative to C1D1 was found, and a pseudocount of 0.5 was applied to clones undetected at baseline. Singleton clones were defined as clones with 0 or 1 copy at C1D1, and non-singleton clones were defined as clones with 2 or more copies. Clones expanded in unsorted samples were labelled as CD4+, CD8+ or unknown by matching protein sequences in sorted samples from the same patient. Wilcoxon tests were applied to paired samples to test diversity changes from C1D1 to C4D1. TCRdb mirrors the immuneACCESS table, restricted to in-frame sequences. Some clones are absent from its copies; in checked studies, under half trace to an unresolved V gene, and the reason for the others is unknown. The V and J calls and clone size were taken over from that table, and D and trimming were inferred from the DNA. The sample includes 6,500 to 9,000 clones, with about 74% observed a single time. 42% of the sample is held by the ten biggest clonotypes.

Per the publication, the time point label means: cycle 4 day 1 (C4D1), after less than seven weeks of nivolumab. Every trial patient had relapsed after autologous stem cell transplantation, and cohorts A, B and C differed in prior brentuximab vedotin exposure. The trial cohort comprised 60 or so patients with relapsed/refractory classical Hodgkin lymphoma whose best overall responses were complete response, partial response or progressive disease. Single-agent nivolumab was administered to trial patients in the multi-cohort phase II CheckMate 205 trial. Best overall response was determined by an independent review committee according to the 2007 International Working Group response criteria. Trial PBMCs were collected just before the start of nivolumab (C1D1) and during therapy at cycle 2 day 1 and cycle 4 day 1. Peripheral blood was collected in 8 mL Vacutainer Cell Preparation Tubes, from which PBMCs were isolated by centrifugation and then cryopreserved.

As to this clone: It has no known antigen specificity. Nothing much larger sits one base from this clone, and base qualities are not available.

From the cysteine up to the phenylalanine, the CDR3 has a length of 15 residues. Left in the record is the CDR3 DNA by itself, 45 bases read in frame from the first base. For CDR1 and CDR2, the germline V gene (reference sequence) lists LNHDA and SQIVND. Clipping removes 5 bases from V and 2 bases from J, with 6 as the unmatched junction base count. This receptor was taken from a human donor with classical Hodgkin lymphoma. The material sequenced was peripheral blood mononuclear cells (PBMCs), taken before the fourth cycle of nivolumab. The V gene is TRBV19 and the J gene is TRBJ2-7; the central 10 bases match TRBD1. Read as DNA, the sequence is TGTGCCAGTAGTCAACCCGGGACAGGGGCCTACGAGCAGTACTTC. Its translation reads: CASSQPGTGAYEQYF.